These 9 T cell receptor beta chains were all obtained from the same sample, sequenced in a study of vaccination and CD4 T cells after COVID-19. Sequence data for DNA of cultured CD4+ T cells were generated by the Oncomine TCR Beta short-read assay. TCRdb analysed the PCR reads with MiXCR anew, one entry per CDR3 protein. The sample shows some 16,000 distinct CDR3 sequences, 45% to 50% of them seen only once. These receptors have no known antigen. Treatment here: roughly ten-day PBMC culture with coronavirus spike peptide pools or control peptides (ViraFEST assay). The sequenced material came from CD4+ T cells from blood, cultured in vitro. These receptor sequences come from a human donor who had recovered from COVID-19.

The CDR3 loop reads CASSPSGYGYTF. CDR3 coding DNA: TGTGCCAGCAGCCCCTCGGGCTATGGCTACACCTTC. This chain links TRBV7-2 with TRBJ1-2, with unresolved D. The germline V and J ends were trimmed by 5 bases and 4 bases, with 8 bases remaining between them. This CDR3 comprises 12 residues. CDR1 is SGHTA, CDR2 FQGNSA, per germline. Complete variable domain (other parts from reference TRBV7-2 and TRBJ1-2): GAGVSQSPSNKVTEKGKDVELRCDPISGHTALYWYRQSLGQGLEFLIYFQGNSAPDKSGLPSDRFSAERTGGSVSTLTIQRTQQEDSAVYLCASSPSGYGYTFGSGTRLTVV.

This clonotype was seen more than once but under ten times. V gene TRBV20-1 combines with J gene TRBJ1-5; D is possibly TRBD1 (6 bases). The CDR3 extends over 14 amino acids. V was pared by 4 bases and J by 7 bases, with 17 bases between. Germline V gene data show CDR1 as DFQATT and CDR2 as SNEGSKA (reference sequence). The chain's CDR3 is CSATKTGIGQPQHF. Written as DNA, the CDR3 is TGCAGTGCTACTAAAACAGGGATAGGGCAGCCCCAGCATTTT.

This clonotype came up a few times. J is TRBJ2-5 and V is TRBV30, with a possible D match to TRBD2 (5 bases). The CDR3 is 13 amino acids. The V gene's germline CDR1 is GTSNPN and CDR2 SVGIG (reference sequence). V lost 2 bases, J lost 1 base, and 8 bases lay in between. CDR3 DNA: TGTGCCTGGAGTCCTAGCAGCCAAGAGACCCAGTACTTC. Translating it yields CAWSPSSQETQYF.

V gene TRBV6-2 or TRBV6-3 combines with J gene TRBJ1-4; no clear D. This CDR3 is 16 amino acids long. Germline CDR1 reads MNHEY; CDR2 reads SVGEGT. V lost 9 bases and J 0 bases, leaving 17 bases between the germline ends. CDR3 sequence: CASRGITSATNEKLFF. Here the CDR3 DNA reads TGTGCCAGTCGCGGGATAACAAGTGCAACTAATGAAAAACTGTTTTTT.

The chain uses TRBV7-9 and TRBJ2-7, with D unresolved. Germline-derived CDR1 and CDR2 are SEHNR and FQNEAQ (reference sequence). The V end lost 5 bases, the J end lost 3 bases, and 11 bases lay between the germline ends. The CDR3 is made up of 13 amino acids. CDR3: CASSLDTDYEQYF. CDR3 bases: TGTGCCAGCAGCCTTGACACGGACTACGAGCAGTACTTC.

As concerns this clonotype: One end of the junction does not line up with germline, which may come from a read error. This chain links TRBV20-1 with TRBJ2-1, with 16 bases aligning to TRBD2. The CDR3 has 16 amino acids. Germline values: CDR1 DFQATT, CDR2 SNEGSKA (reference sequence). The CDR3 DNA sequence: TGCAGTACTAGAATGGGACTAGCGGGGGGGCACAATGAGCAGTTCTTC. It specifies CSTRMGLAGGHNEQFF.

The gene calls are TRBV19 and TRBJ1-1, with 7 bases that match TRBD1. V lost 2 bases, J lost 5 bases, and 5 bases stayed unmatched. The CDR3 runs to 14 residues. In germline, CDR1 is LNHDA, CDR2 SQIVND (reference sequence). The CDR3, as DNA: TGTGCCAGTAGTATACACAGGGGTATGACTGAAGCTTTCTTT. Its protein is CASSIHRGMTEAFF.

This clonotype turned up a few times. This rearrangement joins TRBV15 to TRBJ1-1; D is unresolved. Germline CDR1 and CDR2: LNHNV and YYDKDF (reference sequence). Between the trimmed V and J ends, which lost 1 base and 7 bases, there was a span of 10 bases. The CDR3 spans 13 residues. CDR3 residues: CATSRGPGDEAFF. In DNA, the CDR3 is TGTGCCACCAGCAGAGGACCCGGGGATGAAGCTTTCTTT.

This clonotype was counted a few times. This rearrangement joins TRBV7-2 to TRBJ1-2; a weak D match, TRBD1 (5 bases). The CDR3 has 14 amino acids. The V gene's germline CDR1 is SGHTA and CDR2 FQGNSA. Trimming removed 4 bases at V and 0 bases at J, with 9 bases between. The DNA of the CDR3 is TGTGCCAGCAGCTACTACAGGACTAACTATGGCTACACCTTC. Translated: CASSYYRTNYGYTF.